This TCR beta chain was found in a study of T cell responses to AZD1222 COVID-19 vaccine. For this clone: The antigen is unknown.

V was clipped by 0 bases and J by 3 bases, with 9 bases between them. This CDR3 is 15 amino acids long. Germline V CDR1 and CDR2: SGHTA, FQGNSA. Measured with immunoSEQ multiplex PCR; TCRdb has only the in-frame clones, and not every one. The profile shows roughly 56,000 clones, around 80% of them singletons. Notes on the study in general: Spike-wide coverage was observed for vaccine-associated CD4 TCRs, with dominant responses at 160-218 and 743-854. Receipt of two AZD1222 doses was followed by a rise in Spike-specific TCR breadth and depth. Just a handful of AZD1222 recipients were seropositive at baseline.

The source is an adult who received the AZD1222 COVID-19 vaccine. The chain links TRBV7-2 to TRBJ2-1; D uncertain. The specimen was peripheral blood, collected 28 days after the second AZD1222 dose. The CDR3 region has the DNA TGTGCCAGCAGCTTAGCTCGCCAAGACTACAATGAGCAGTTCTTC. The encoded protein is CASSLARQDYNEQFF. The complete variable domain, with remaining parts taken from reference TRBV7-2 and TRBJ2-1, reads GAGVSQSPSNKVTEKGKDVELRCDPISGHTALYWYRQSLGQGLEFLIYFQGNSAPDKSGLPSDRFSAERTGGSVSTLTIQRTQQEDSAVYLCASSLARQDYNEQFFGPGTRLTVL.